These 14 T cell receptor beta chains share one sample of origin, sequenced in a study of cytomegalovirus exposure and HLA in healthy donors. Researchers ran the PCR with 60 Vbeta and 13 Jbeta primers. The assay was immunoSEQ multiplex PCR, and TCRdb's table has in-frame clones only and misses some. The sample contains tens of thousands of clones, 60% to 80% of which appear only once. Sequencing was performed on PBMCs. The origin of the receptors is a young man in good health and CMV-seronegative.

The chain joins TRBV11-2 to TRBJ1-3, with 10 bases lining up with TRBD1. Germline loops: CDR1 SGHAT, CDR2 FQNNGV. Losses at the gene ends were 1 base for V and 5 bases for J; bases not matched to a gene: 8. This CDR3 contains 17 residues. CDR3 sequence reads: CASSLVEGQGSRNTIYF. CDR3 in DNA: TGTGCCAGCAGCTTAGTTGAGGGACAGGGGTCTCGAAACACCATATATTTT.

The rearrangement uses TRBV4-1 and TRBJ1-1; the D gene is possibly TRBD1 (5 bases). Germline lookup yields CDR1 MGHRA and CDR2 YSYEKL. This CDR3 is built from 16 residues. Trimming shortened V by 0 bases and J by 3 bases, and 14 bases separated the two germline ends. The DNA of the CDR3 is TGCGCCAGCAGCCAAGATTACGGACGGGGGGACACTGAAGCTTTCTTT. Translated, it gives CASSQDYGRGDTEAFF.

This clone was counted once. V gene TRBV9 combines with J gene TRBJ2-3; TRBD2 matches at 9 bases. This CDR3 is built from 16 residues. Germline CDR1 SGDLS, CDR2 YYNGEE. V lost 1 base, J lost 1 base, and 4 bases stayed unmatched. CDR3 DNA: TGTGCCAGCAGCGTAAAGGCGGGGGGGGGCACAGATACGCAGTATTTT. As protein: CASSVKAGGGTDTQYF.

V and J are TRBV10-3 and TRBJ2-2; TRBD2 matches at 9 bases. V was pared by 6 bases and J by 6 bases, with 11 bases of the junction left unmatched. Germline CDR1 ENHRY, CDR2 SYGVKD. This CDR3 has 16 residues. In DNA, the CDR3 is TGTGCCATCAGAGTGACTAGCGGACCCGTTCCCGGGGAGCTGTTTTTT. Residues: CAIRVTSGPVPGELFF.

This CDR3 is CASSLRGTSYEQYF. CDR3 nucleotide sequence: TGTGCCAGCAGTTTGCGGGGTACCTCCTACGAGCAGTACTTC. The V and J genes are TRBV28 and TRBJ2-7; a weak D match, TRBD2 (6 bases). CDR1 and CDR2 from the germline V gene are MDHEN and SYDVKM. This CDR3 has 14 amino acids. V lost 3 bases, J lost 0 bases, and 9 bases lay in between.

The chain joins TRBV5-1 to TRBJ2-5; 9 nucleotides line up with TRBD1. V lost 4 bases and J lost 6; bases outside the gene matches: 7. The CDR3 loop spans 14 amino acids. Germline V gene lookup returns CDR1 SGHRS and CDR2 YFSETQ. CDR3 nucleotide sequence: TGCGCCAGCAGCCCGGACAGGGGTGGGAAGACCCAGTACTTC. It yields the protein CASSPDRGGKTQYF.

This chain links TRBV10-2 with TRBJ1-2; 7 nucleotides match TRBD1. Germline CDR1 is WSHSY and CDR2 is SAAADI. Germline trimming cut 6 bases from V and 3 bases from J; bases unmatched to any gene: 13. CDR3 length equals 16 residues. The CDR3, as DNA: TGCGCCAGCAGGGGCCAACGGACAGGCCAACACTATGGCTACACCTTC. It is translated as CASRGQRTGQHYGYTF.

This clone was found once. This sequence joins TRBV19 and TRBJ2-7; the D gene is possibly TRBD2 (5 bases). There are 12 residues in the CDR3. The V end was cut by 3 bases, the J end by 3 bases, with 6 bases between. CDR1 and CDR2 from the germline V gene are LNHDA and SQIVND (reference sequence). CDR3 region: CASSIRGYEQYF. CDR3 DNA sequence: TGTGCCAGTAGTATTCGGGGCTACGAGCAGTACTTC.

This rearrangement joins TRBV6-1 to TRBJ1-1; tentative D call: TRBD1 (5 bases). This CDR3 is built from 14 residues. V was shortened by 4 bases and J by 5 bases, with 14 bases between the two germline ends. Germline CDR1 is MNHNS and CDR2 is SASEGT. CDR3 nucleotide sequence: TGTGCCAGCAGTGTTGCTGGGGGGAGAACTGAAGCTTTCTTT. Its protein is CASSVAGGRTEAFF.

The genes are TRBV4-1 and TRBJ2-7; unclear D gene. This CDR3 has 15 amino acids. Between the trimmed V and J ends, which lost 0 bases and 3 bases, there was a span of 12 bases. Germline-derived CDR1 and CDR2 are MGHRA and YSYEKL. The CDR3 DNA follows: TGCGCCAGCAGCCAAGATGGGCAGTTTGGCTACGAGCAGTACTTC. Its translation: CASSQDGQFGYEQYF.

The CDR3 here is CASRRTGSNQPQHF. The CDR3 DNA follows: TGTGCCAGCAGGCGGACAGGGAGCAATCAGCCCCAGCATTTT. The chain joins TRBV27 to TRBJ1-5, with 8 bases fitting TRBD1. This CDR3 has 14 residues. J was trimmed by 1 base and V by 6 bases; bases with no gene match: 2. Per the germline V gene, CDR1 is MNHEY and CDR2 is SMNVEV (reference sequence).

This chain links TRBV21-1 with TRBJ1-5; TRBD1, the table's D call, lacks a check against the DNA. TRBV21-1 is a listed pseudogene. CDR3 length: 14 amino acids. The CDR3 is CASTPDRGNQPQHF. CDR3 coding DNA: TGTGCCAGCACCCCAGACAGGGGTAATCAGCCCCAGCATTTT.

The V gene is TRBV9, the J gene TRBJ2-6; 9 nucleotides agree with TRBD2. Trimming took 0 bases from V and 0 from J; bases not matched to a gene: 4. The germline V gene has CDR1 SGDLS and CDR2 YYNGEE. The CDR3 sequence is 18 residues long. The CDR3 bases are TGTGCCAGCAGCGTAGGGCTAGCGGGACTCTCTGGGGCCAACGTCCTGACTTTC. Translated, it gives CASSVGLAGLSGANVLTF.

The V and J genes are TRBV7-6 and TRBJ1-6; D call uncertain. This CDR3 comprises 14 residues. Deletions cut 0 bases from V and 13 bases from J, with 13 bases between. Germline CDR1 is SGHVS and CDR2 is FNYEAQ. CDR3 sequence (DNA): TGTGCCAGCAGCTTAGCGGCACAGCCGGGGCCCCTCCACTTT. Encoded protein: CASSLAAQPGPLHF.